The 16 T cell receptor beta chains reported below all come from one sample, sequenced in a study of T cell responses to AZD1222 COVID-19 vaccine (dated by TCRdb to about 2021). The intended sense of this specimen's time point label: baseline before first vaccination. The method behind the library was the immunoSEQ multiplex PCR assay. Here the immuneACCESS table is served through TCRdb, limited to in-frame sequences with V and J called. Missing clones are a known gap in these copies; in checked studies unresolved V genes cover under half, and the rest lacks a known reason. For this sample there are about 92,000 clones; around nine tenths appear just once. The biggest ten clones account for about 2.9% of the sample. The specimen comprised peripheral blood, sampled on day 0 of AZD1222 vaccination. Receptors were obtained from an adult in good health.

This clone was recorded only once. The V and J genes are TRBV6-1 and TRBJ2-3, with 9 bases that match TRBD2. V trimming: 3 bases; J trimming: 4 bases; junction bases outside the gene matches: 8. Per germline, CDR1 MNHNS and CDR2 SASEGT. This CDR3 comprises 16 residues. Here the CDR3 reads CASSEATSGRPDTQYF. The CDR3 DNA sequence: TGTGCCAGCAGTGAGGCGACTAGCGGTAGGCCAGATACGCAGTATTTT.

The rearrangement links TRBV28 to TRBJ1-2; possibly TRBD1 for D (6 bases). V lost 4 bases and J 2 bases, leaving 17 bases between the germline ends. Germline V gene sequence: CDR1 MDHEN, CDR2 SYDVKM. The CDR3 runs 16 residues. The CDR3 nucleotides read TGTGCCAGCAGTTCTACGACTGGACAGCGCAACTATGGCTACACCTTC. It translates to CASSSTTGQRNYGYTF.

The CDR3 spells CASRRTGTEAFF. The CDR3 DNA follows: TGTGCCAGCAGGCGGACAGGGACTGAAGCTTTCTTT. The J gene is TRBJ1-1, the V gene TRBV11-2, with TRBD1 identical over 8 bases. With 6 bases clipped from V and 5 bases from J, the junction kept 2 bases outside the gene matches. CDR3 length: 12 amino acids. Germline CDR1 is SGHAT and CDR2 is FQNNGV.

This sequence joins TRBV9 and TRBJ1-1; tentative D call: TRBD1 (5 bases). The germline gives CDR1 SGDLS, CDR2 YYNGEE. The CDR3 runs to 14 residues. The V end was cut by 4 bases, the J end by 1 base, with 11 bases between. Written as DNA, the CDR3 is TGTGCCAGCAGCCGTGGGACGGGGAACACTGAAGCTTTCTTT. This sequence encodes CASSRGTGNTEAFF.

The chain links TRBV7-2 to TRBJ2-7; D is perhaps TRBD1 or TRBD2 (5 bases each). The CDR3 totals 11 residues. CDR1 and CDR2 from the germline V gene are SGHTA and FQGNSA. V was clipped by 6 bases and J by 4 bases, with 7 bases between them. This CDR3 is CASSWGYEQYF. The CDR3 DNA follows: TGTGCCAGCAGTTGGGGGTACGAGCAGTACTTC.

The chain joins TRBV29-1 to TRBJ2-2; 8 bases match TRBD1. The V and J ends lost 4 bases and 7 bases, in that order; junction bases with no gene match: 11. The CDR3 totals 15 residues. Germline CDR1 is SQVTM and CDR2 is ANQGSEA. CDR3 residues: CSVGARTGKFGELFF. The CDR3 coding sequence is TGCAGCGTTGGCGCACGGACAGGGAAATTCGGGGAGCTGTTTTTT.

The count of this clone is one. The rearrangement uses TRBV6-5 and TRBJ2-7, with 9 bases matching TRBD2. The germline gives CDR1 MNHEY, CDR2 SVGAGI. The junction had 8 bases not matched to a gene; V was cut back by 4 bases and J by 4 bases. The CDR3 is 15 residues long. The CDR3 reads CASSSGLALSYEQYF. The CDR3 nucleotides are TGTGCCAGCAGTTCGGGACTAGCCCTATCGTACGAGCAGTACTTC.

J is TRBJ2-1 and V is TRBV27, with TRBD2 matching 14 bases. Germline-derived CDR1 and CDR2 are MNHEY and SMNVEV (reference sequence). The CDR3 runs 19 residues. After removal of 2 bases from V and 5 bases from J, the junction contained 11 bases not matched to a gene. CDR3 bases: TGTGCCAGCAGTTTAACGGGGACTAGCGGGAGAAGGGTGGACAATGAGCAGTTCTTC. Translated: CASSLTGTSGRRVDNEQFF.

The chain combines TRBV28 with TRBJ2-7; no clear D gene. V was cut by 9 bases and J by 0 bases, with 12 bases left in between. The CDR3 spans 13 residues. Germline lookup yields CDR1 MDHEN and CDR2 SYDVKM. CDR3 in amino acids: CASIRPSSYEQYF. CDR3 nucleotide sequence: TGTGCCAGTATAAGACCTAGCTCCTACGAGCAGTACTTC.

The chain is built from TRBV5-6 and TRBJ1-3; D unresolved. Germline assignment: CDR1 SGHDT and CDR2 YYEEEE. Trimming took 1 base from V and 3 from J, leaving 8 bases between them. This CDR3 spans 14 amino acids. Here the CDR3 reads CASSLPRSGNTIYF. The CDR3 nucleotides are TGTGCCAGCAGCTTGCCCAGGAGTGGAAACACCATATATTTT.

V and J are TRBV9 and TRBJ2-1; 7 bases agree with TRBD2. Germline-derived CDR1 and CDR2 are SGDLS and YYNGEE. The V gene end was trimmed by 0 bases and the J gene end by 2 bases; junction bases not matched to a gene: 14. This CDR3 has 19 residues. CDR3 in amino acids: CASSVGVNVGLAAYNEQFF. In nucleotides, the CDR3 is TGTGCCAGCAGCGTAGGCGTGAACGTGGGCCTAGCGGCCTACAATGAGCAGTTCTTC.

V gene TRBV2 combines with J gene TRBJ1-5; TRBD1 agrees at 8 bases. Germline CDR1 and CDR2: SNHLY and FYNNEI. This CDR3 is built from 14 residues. J gave up 3 bases and V 5 bases, and 3 bases lay outside the gene matches. Written as DNA, the CDR3 is TGTGCCAGCAGTCAGGACAGGGCCAATCAGCCCCAGCATTTT. It encodes CASSQDRANQPQHF.

V is TRBV10-3 and J is TRBJ2-2; D not certain. Looked up from germline, CDR1 is ENHRY and CDR2 is SYGVKD. Between the trimmed V and J ends, which lost 6 bases and 1 base, there was a span of 9 bases. The length of the CDR3 is 14 residues. CDR3 in DNA: TGTGCCATCAGCCAGATCGAGAACACCGGGGAGCTGTTTTTT. It specifies CAISQIENTGELFF.

The chain employs TRBV10-3 and TRBJ2-1; D is ambiguous. Germline V gives CDR1 ENHRY, CDR2 SYGVKD. The CDR3 is 11 residues long. The V end was cut by 10 bases, the J end by 6 bases, with 10 bases between. The CDR3 DNA reads TGTGCCACCAGACAAGTCAATGAGCAGTTCTTC. It specifies CATRQVNEQFF.

The rearrangement links TRBV29-1 to TRBJ1-1, with no clear D. Germline CDR1 SQVTM, CDR2 ANQGSEA. V lost 7 bases and J lost 1, with 10 bases in between. CDR3 length equals 12 residues. CDR3 residues: CSGVQRNTEAFF. CDR3 DNA: TGCAGCGGTGTCCAACGGAACACTGAAGCTTTCTTT.

This clone was detected only once. The J gene is TRBJ1-1, the V gene TRBV7-6; D might be TRBD1 (6 bases). The V gene lost 5 bases and the J gene lost 2 bases, with 9 bases spanning the gap. CDR3 length: 13 amino acids. The V gene's germline CDR1 is SGHVS and CDR2 FNYEAQ. This CDR3 is CASSEDRNTEAFF. The CDR3 DNA sequence: TGTGCCAGCAGCGAGGACAGAAACACTGAAGCTTTCTTT.